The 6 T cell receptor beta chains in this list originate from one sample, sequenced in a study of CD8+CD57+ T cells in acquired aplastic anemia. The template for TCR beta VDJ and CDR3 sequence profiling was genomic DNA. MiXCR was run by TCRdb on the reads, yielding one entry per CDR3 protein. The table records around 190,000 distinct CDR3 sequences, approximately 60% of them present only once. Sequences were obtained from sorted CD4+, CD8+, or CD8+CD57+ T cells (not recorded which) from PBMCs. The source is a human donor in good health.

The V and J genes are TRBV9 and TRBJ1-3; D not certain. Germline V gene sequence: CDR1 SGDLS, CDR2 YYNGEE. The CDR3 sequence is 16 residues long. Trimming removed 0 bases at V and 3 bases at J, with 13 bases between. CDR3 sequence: CASSVEDRWGGNTIYF. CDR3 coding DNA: TGTGCCAGCAGCGTAGAAGACCGATGGGGTGGAAACACCATATATTTT.

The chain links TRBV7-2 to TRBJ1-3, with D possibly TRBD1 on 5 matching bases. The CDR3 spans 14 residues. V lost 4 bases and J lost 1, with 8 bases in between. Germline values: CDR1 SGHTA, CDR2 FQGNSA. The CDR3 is CASSWGRSGNTIYF. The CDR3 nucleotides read TGTGCCAGCAGCTGGGGACGTTCTGGAAACACCATATATTTT.

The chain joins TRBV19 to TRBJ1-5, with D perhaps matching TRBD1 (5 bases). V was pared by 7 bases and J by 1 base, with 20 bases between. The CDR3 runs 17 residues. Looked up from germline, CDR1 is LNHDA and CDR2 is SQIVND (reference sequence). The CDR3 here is CASTPLGGWSSNQPQHF. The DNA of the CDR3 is TGTGCCAGTACCCCTCTGGGGGGGTGGTCGAGCAATCAGCCCCAGCATTTT.

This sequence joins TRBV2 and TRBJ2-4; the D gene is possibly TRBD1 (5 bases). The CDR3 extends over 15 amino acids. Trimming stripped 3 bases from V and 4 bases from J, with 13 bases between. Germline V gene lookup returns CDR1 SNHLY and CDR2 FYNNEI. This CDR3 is CASSDKGAGKNIQYF. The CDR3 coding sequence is TGTGCCAGCAGTGATAAAGGGGCTGGAAAAAACATTCAGTACTTC.

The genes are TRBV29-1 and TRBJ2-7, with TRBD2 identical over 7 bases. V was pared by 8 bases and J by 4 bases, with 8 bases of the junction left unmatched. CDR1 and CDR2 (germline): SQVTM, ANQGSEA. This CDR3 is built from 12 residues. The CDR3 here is CSPGGSGYEQYF. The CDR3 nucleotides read TGCAGCCCCGGCGGGAGTGGGTACGAGCAGTACTTC.

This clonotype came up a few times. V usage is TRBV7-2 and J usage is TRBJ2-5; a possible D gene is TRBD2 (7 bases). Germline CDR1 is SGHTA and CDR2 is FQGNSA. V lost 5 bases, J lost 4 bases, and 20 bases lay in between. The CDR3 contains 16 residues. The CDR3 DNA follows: TGTGCCAGCAGCCAAACTCCGGGGGGAGGGGGAGAGACCCAGTACTTC. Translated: CASSQTPGGGGETQYF.